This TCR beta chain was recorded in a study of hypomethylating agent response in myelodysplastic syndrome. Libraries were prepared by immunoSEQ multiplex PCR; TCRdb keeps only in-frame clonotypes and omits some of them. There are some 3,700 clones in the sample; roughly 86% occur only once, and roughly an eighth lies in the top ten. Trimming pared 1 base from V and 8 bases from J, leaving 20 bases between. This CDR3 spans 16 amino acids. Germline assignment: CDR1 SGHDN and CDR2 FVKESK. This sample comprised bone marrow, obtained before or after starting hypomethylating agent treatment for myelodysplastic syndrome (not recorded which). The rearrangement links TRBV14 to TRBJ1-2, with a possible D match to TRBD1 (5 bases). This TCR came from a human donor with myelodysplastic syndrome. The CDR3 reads CASSQVRFGREKGYTF. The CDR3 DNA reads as TGTGCCAGCAGCCAAGTCCGATTTGGCAGGGAAAAAGGCTACACCTTC.